This T cell receptor beta chain is drawn from a study of brain T cells in children with intractable seizures. Overall study results and limits: Viral specificity was inferred only from CDR3 similarity; HCMV serostatus was unknown.

Of note for this clone: Its target is not known.

Surgery cases with the highest brain T cell transcript signatures were chosen for sequencing. Patients received at least one anti-epileptic drug before surgery. Per the germline V gene, CDR1 is MDHEN and CDR2 is SYDVKM. The CDR3 runs to 14 residues. Deletions cut 3 bases from V and 7 bases from J, with 16 bases between. Using immunoSEQ multiplex PCR, the repertoire was profiled, and TCRdb retains in-frame clones only, with some absent. The sample lists about 110,000 clones; around 94% were seen once. The clonotype comes from a boy under three years old with hemimegalencephaly and intractable seizures. The chain recombines TRBV28 with TRBJ2-7; D gene ambiguous. The sequencing here drew on peripheral blood, taken at surgery. Here the CDR3 reads CASSFPTASGEQYF. DNA for the CDR3: TGTGCCAGCAGTTTTCCCACCGCCTCCGGAGAGCAGTACTTC. Full variable domain (outside the CDR3, taken from reference TRBV28 and TRBJ2-7): DVKVTQSSRYLVKRTGEKVFLECVQDMDHENMFWYRQDPGLGLRLIYFSYDVKMKEKGDIPEGYSVSREKKERFSLILESASTNQTSMYLCASSFPTASGEQYFGPGTRLTVT.